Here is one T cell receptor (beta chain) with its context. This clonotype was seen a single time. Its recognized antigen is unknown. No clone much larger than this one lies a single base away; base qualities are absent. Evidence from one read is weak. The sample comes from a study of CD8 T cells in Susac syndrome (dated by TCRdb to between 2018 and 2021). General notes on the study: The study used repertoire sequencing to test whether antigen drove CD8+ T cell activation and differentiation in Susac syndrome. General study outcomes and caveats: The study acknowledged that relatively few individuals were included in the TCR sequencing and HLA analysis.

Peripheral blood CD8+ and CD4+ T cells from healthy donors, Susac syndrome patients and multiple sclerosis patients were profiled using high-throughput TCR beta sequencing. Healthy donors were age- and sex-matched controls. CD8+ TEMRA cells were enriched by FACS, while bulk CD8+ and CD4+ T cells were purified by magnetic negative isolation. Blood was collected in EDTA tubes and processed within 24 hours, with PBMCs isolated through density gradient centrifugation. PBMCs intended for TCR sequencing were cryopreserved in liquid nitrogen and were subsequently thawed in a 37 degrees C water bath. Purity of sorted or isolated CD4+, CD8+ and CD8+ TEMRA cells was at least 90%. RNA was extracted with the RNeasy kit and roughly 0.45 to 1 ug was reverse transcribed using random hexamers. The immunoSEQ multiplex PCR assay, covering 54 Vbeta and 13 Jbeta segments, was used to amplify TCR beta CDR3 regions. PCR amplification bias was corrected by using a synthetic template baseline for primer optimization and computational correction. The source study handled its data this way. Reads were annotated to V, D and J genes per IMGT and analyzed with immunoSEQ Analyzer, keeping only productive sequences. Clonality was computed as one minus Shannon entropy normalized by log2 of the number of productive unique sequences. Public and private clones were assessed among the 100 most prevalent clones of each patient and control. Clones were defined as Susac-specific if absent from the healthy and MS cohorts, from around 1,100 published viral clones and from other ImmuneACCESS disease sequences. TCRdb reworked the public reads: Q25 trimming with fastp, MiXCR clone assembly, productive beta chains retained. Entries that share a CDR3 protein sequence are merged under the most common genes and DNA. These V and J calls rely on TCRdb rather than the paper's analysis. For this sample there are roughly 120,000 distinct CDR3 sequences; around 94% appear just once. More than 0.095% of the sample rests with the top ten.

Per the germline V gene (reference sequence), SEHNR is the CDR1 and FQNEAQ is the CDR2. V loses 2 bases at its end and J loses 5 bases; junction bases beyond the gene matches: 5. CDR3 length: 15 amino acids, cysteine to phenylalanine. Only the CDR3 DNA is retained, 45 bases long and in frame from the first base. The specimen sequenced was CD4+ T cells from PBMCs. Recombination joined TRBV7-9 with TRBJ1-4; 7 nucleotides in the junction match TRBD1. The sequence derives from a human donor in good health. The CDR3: CASSLLRGPNEKLFF. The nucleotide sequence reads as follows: TGTGCCAGCAGCTTACTGAGGGGGCCGAATGAAAAACTGTTTTTT.